One sample yielded the 12 T cell receptor beta chains listed below, sequenced in a study of human T cells and chemical hapten exposure. From the RACE reads, TCRdb called clonotypes with MiXCR, one entry per CDR3 protein. The table has some 90,000 distinct CDR3 sequences, about an eighth seen once. Time point in this sample: patch test 2, 6 weeks after DPC sensitization. Treatment specified: therapeutic diphenylcyclopropenone sensitization with weekly scalp DPC. The material sequenced was whole blood, taken in connection with sensitization to the hapten diphenylcyclopropenone (DPC). Receptors were obtained from a woman aged 35 to 49 with alopecia areata. Some clones in this sample may be carry-over from other donors' samples.

This clonotype was detected ten times or more. This chain joins TRBV9 and TRBJ2-6, with D maybe TRBD2 (7 bases). V was pared by 2 bases and J by 2 bases, with 8 bases between. There are 15 residues in the CDR3. The germline V gene encodes CDR1 SGDLS and CDR2 YYNGEE. CDR3 region: CASSVGGPGANVLTF. CDR3 DNA: TGTGCCAGCAGCGTCGGGGGGCCTGGGGCCAACGTCCTGACTTTC.

This clonotype was counted a few times. This chain joins TRBV12-3 or TRBV12-4 and TRBJ2-7; TRBD1 is a possible D gene (5 bases). Trimming took 5 bases from V and 4 from J, leaving 9 bases between them. This CDR3 is 12 amino acids long. In DNA, the CDR3 is TGTGCCAGCAGTACAGGTTTTTACGAGCAGTACTTC. Its translation is CASSTGFYEQYF.

This clonotype was seen many times. V usage is TRBV2 and J usage is TRBJ1-2; weak D call: TRBD1 (5 bases). CDR3 length: 15 residues. Trimming cost V 0 bases and J 8 bases, with 16 bases left between them. The germline gives CDR1 SNHLY, CDR2 FYNNEI. CDR3 DNA sequence: TGTGCCAGCAGTGAAGCCTTACGCGGACGGGGCGGCTACACCTTC. Encoded protein: CASSEALRGRGGYTF.

The J gene is TRBJ2-7, the V gene TRBV29-1; 8 bases map to TRBD1. This CDR3 has 13 amino acids. Germline loops: CDR1 SQVTM, CDR2 ANQGSEA. The ends lost 6 bases at V and 7 bases at J; junction bases unmatched: 11. This CDR3 is CSVDRTGLGEQYF. The CDR3 DNA follows: TGCAGCGTAGACCGGACAGGGCTGGGGGAGCAGTACTTC.

The table lists this clonotype with a few counts. For the CDR3, the DNA is TGCAGTGCTTCTAAGTCAGCTAGCACAGATACGCAGTATTTT. Protein product: CSASKSASTDTQYF. The chain uses TRBV20-1 and TRBJ2-3, with D unclear. CDR1 is DFQATT, CDR2 SNEGSKA, per germline (reference sequence). Trimming left V 5 bases short and J 0 bases short, with 12 bases between. This CDR3 comprises 14 residues.

This clonotype was seen only a few times. The chain carries TRBV6-5 and TRBJ2-7; TRBD1 aligns across 8 bases. There are 19 residues in the CDR3. Germline CDR1 is MNHEY and CDR2 is SVGAGI. The ends lost 2 bases at V and 3 bases at J; junction bases unmatched: 18. The CDR3 region has the DNA TGTGCCAGCAGTTACCCCCGGGGCAGTGGGGACAGGAGAGTCTACGAGCAGTACTTC. Encoded protein: CASSYPRGSGDRRVYEQYF.

This clonotype was observed many times. The chain combines TRBV28 with TRBJ2-1, with D unclear. Trimming took off 3 bases at V and 3 bases at J, with 9 bases between the two ends. Germline V lookup: CDR1 MDHEN, CDR2 SYDVKM. The CDR3 runs 14 residues. The CDR3 loop is CASSFFQIYNEQFF. CDR3 coding DNA: TGTGCCAGCAGTTTCTTTCAGATCTACAATGAGCAGTTCTTC.

The chain joins TRBV6-2 or TRBV6-3 to TRBJ2-3, with unresolved D. The V and J ends lost 5 bases and 4 bases respectively, with 13 bases between them. Germline CDR1 MNHEY, CDR2 SVGEGT. This CDR3 comprises 14 residues. For the CDR3, the DNA is TGTGCCAGCAGTAACCTTTTGTGGGCAGATACGCAGTATTTT. Protein product: CASSNLLWADTQYF.

The chain links TRBV9 to TRBJ1-6; the match to TRBD1 covers 9 bases. The CDR3 length is 15 residues. The V gene end was trimmed by 3 bases and the J gene end by 9 bases; junction bases not matched to a gene: 7. Germline values: CDR1 SGDLS, CDR2 YYNGEE. CDR3 residues: CASSGGDRVSSPLHF. CDR3 sequence (DNA): TGTGCCAGCAGCGGAGGGGACAGGGTTAGTTCACCCCTCCACTTT.

There are many counts of this clonotype. The V gene is TRBV4-1, the J gene TRBJ2-3, with unresolved D. Trimming stripped 0 bases from V and 4 bases from J, with 11 bases between. The germline CDR1 and CDR2 sequences are MGHRA and YSYEKL. This CDR3 has 15 amino acids. CDR3: CASSQDWPSPDTQYF. CDR3 DNA: TGCGCCAGCAGCCAAGATTGGCCTTCACCAGATACGCAGTATTTT.

This clonotype turned up a few times. The CDR3 region has the DNA TGTGCCAGCAGCTCAAATCCGTCCGCCTACGAGCAGTACTTC. The encoded protein is CASSSNPSAYEQYF. This chain links TRBV7-2 with TRBJ2-7; D remains ambiguous. Deletions cut 4 bases from V and 2 bases from J, with 12 bases between. CDR3 size: 14 residues. CDR1 is SGHTA and CDR2 is FQGNSA in the germline V gene.

Many counts were recorded for this clonotype. The DNA for the CDR3 is TGTGCCAGCAGTTCTCGGACTAGCGGGGGTACAAACTACAATGAGCAGTTCTTC. Protein: CASSSRTSGGTNYNEQFF. The chain uses TRBV6-6 and TRBJ2-1; 13 nucleotides agree with TRBD2. The CDR3 has 18 amino acids. Trimming took 4 bases from V and 3 from J; bases not matched to a gene: 9. Germline V gene data show CDR1 as MNHNY and CDR2 as SVGAGI (reference sequence).